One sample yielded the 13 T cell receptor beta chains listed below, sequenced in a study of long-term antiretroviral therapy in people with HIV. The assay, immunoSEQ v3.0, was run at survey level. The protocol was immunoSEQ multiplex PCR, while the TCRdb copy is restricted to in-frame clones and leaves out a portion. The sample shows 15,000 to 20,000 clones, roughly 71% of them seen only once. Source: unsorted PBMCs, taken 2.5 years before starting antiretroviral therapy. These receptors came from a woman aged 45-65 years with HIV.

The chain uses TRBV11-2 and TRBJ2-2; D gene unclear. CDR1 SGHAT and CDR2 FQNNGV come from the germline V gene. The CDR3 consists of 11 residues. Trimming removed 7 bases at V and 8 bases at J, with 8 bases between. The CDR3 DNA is TGTGCCAGCACCCTGGGGGGGGAGCTGTTTTTT. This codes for CASTLGGELFF.

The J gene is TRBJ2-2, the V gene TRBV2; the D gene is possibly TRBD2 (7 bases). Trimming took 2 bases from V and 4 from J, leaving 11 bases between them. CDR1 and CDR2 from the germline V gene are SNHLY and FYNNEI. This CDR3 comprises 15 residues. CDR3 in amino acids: CASSETGGFTGELFF. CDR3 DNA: TGTGCCAGCAGTGAAACGGGGGGCTTCACCGGGGAGCTGTTTTTT.

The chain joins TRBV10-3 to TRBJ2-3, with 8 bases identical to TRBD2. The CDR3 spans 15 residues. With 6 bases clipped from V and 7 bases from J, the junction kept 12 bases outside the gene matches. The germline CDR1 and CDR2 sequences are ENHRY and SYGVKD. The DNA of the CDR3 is TGTGCCATCAGCGGCTTACTCGGGGGGGTGAATACGCAGTATTTT. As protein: CAISGLLGGVNTQYF.

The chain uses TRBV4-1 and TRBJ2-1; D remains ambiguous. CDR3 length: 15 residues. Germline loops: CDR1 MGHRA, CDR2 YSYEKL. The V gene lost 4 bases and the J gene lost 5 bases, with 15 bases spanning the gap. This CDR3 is CASSLKYSTDNEQFF. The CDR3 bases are TGCGCCAGCAGCCTAAAATATTCCACGGACAATGAGCAGTTCTTC.

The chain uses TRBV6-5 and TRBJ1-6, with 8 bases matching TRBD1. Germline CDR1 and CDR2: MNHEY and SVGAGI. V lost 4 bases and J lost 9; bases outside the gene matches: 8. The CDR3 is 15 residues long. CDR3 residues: CASSSLDRGSSPLHF. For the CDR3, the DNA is TGTGCCAGCAGTTCACTCGACAGGGGAAGTTCACCCCTCCACTTT.

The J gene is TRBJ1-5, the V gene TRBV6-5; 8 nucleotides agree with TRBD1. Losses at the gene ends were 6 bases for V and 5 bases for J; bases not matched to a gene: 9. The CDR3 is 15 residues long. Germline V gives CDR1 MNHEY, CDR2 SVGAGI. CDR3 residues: CASRGGGQGYQPQHF. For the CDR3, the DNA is TGTGCCAGCAGGGGAGGTGGACAGGGATATCAGCCCCAGCATTTT.

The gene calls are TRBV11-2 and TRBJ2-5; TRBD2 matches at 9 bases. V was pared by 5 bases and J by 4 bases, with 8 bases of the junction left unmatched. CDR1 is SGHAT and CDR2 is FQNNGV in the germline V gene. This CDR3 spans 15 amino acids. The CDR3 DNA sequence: TGTGCCAGCAGCGCCCTTCGAGCGGGGGGAGAGACCCAGTACTTC. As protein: CASSALRAGGETQYF.

The CDR3 loop is CASSLGWGQRVLDTQYF. The CDR3 region has the DNA TGTGCCAGCAGCTTGGGTTGGGGACAGAGGGTACTCGATACGCAGTATTTT. The V call is TRBV5-4, the J call TRBJ2-3, with 7 bases fitting TRBD1. Germline V gene sequence: CDR1 SGHNT, CDR2 YYREEE (reference sequence). V shed 0 bases, J shed 6 bases, and the junction held 13 bases outside the gene matches. This CDR3 region has 17 residues.

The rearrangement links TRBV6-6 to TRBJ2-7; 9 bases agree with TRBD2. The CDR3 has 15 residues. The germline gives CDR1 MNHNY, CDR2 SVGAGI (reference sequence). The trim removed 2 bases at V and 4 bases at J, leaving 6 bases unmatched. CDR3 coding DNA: TGTGCCAGCAGTTACGGTCCGCTAGCGGGGTACGAGCAGTACGTC. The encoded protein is CASSYGPLAGYEQYV.

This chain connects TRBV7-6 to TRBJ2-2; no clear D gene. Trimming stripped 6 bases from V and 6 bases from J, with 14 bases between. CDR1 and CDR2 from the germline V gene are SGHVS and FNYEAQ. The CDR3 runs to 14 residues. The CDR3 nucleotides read TGTGCCAGCAGTCGCTCACAGAATGCCGGGGAGCTGTTTTTT. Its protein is CASSRSQNAGELFF.

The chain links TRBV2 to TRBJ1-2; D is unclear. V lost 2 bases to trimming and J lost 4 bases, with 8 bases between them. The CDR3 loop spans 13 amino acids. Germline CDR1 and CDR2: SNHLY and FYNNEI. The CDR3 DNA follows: TGTGCCAGCAGTGAACAACAGTTCTATGGCTACACCTTC. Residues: CASSEQQFYGYTF.

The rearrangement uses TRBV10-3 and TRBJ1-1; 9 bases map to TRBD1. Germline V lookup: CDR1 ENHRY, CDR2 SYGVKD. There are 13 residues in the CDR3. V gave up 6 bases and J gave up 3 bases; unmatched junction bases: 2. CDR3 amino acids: CAIRWTGDTEAFF. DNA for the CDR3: TGTGCCATCAGGTGGACAGGGGACACTGAAGCTTTCTTT.

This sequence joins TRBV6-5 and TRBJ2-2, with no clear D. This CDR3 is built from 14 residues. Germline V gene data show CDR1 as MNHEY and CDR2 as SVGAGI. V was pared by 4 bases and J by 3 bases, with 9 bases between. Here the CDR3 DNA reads TGTGCCAGCAGTTCTGGGTATGACACCGGGGAGCTGTTTTTT. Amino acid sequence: CASSSGYDTGELFF.